Described below is a single TCR beta chain sequence and its context. The table lists this clonotype with a few counts. This clone's antigen is unknown. It has no much larger one-base neighbor in the sample; base qualities were not kept. Stable hyperthyroidism was defined as no progression to ophthalmopathy within 18 months of follow-up. Patients with hyperthyroidism were aged 18 to 65 years, had been newly diagnosed, and had a disease duration of less than 2 months. Anyone with other autoimmune diseases, uncontrolled infections, pregnancy or lactation was excluded from the study. Clinical symptoms, serum thyroxine, TRAb, thyroid ultrasound and orbital computed tomography formed the basis of the diagnosis. Using Ficoll-Paque density gradient centrifugation, PBMCs were isolated from over 8.5 ml of fresh peripheral blood. Trizol reagent was used to extract the total RNA, and its quality was then checked on an Agilent 2100 Bioanalyzer.

For repertoire sequencing, TCR beta CDR3 regions were amplified from RNA transcripts. The first round of RT-PCR was done with HTBI primers and the Qiagen OneStep RT-PCR kit, and was followed by a second round of multiplex PCR, then size selection and purification. The libraries underwent paired-end sequencing with 100 bp reads on an Illumina HiSeq2000. Processing in the source paper ran as follows. Reads were processed with SOAPnuke, discarding reads with adapters, uncalled bases, mean Phred below 15, or no exact constant-primer or identifier match. COPE v1.2.5 was used to merge high-quality paired reads. Each unique nucleotide sequence was defined as a clonotype, and clonotypes were aligned to IMGT TRB V, D and J references with MiTCR v1.1. Only V-J combinations with frequency above 0.0001 were analysed, covering 99% to 99.2% of repertoires. For each V-J combination, a TCR clonal expansion and chaos score was defined as F50 clonal expansion divided by the chaos observed in the TCRdist matrix. Welch's t-statistics and random forest were used to reduce features to about a dozen V-J combinations, which were fed into a naive Bayes classifier. The Morisita-Horn index was used to measure how similar the thyroid and blood repertoires were. TCRdb trimmed public reads at Q25 via fastp, called clones via MiXCR and kept in-frame beta chains. Duplicate CDR3 protein sequences are folded into a single record with the most common DNA and genes. The V and J calls, along with clone size, are taken from TCRdb and not from the paper's own processing. The sample records hundreds of thousands of distinct CDR3 sequences, 22% of which are singletons. Clones ranked in the top ten supply roughly 6.9% of the sample.

Based on the germline V gene (reference sequence), the CDR1 and CDR2 sequences are DFQATT and SNEGSKA. The CDR3 holds 14 amino acids from the cysteine to the phenylalanine. Of the read, only the CDR3 DNA is kept; its 42 bases are in frame from base 1. V has 7 bases trimmed and J has 2 bases trimmed; junction bases matching no gene number 10. The sample is drawn from a study of Graves' ophthalmopathy and Graves' hyperthyroidism listed by TCRdb under 2018. In terms of the full investigation: Peripheral blood was collected at initial diagnosis, prior to any treatment. To tell Graves' ophthalmopathy apart from Graves' hyperthyroidism, and to predict which patients would progress to ophthalmopathy, the study relied on TCR beta repertoire signatures. In total, approximately 130 blood samples were TCR-sequenced: 43 ophthalmopathy, some 75 hyperthyroidism and some 17 hyperthyroidism-to-ophthalmopathy patients. To explore V-J signatures that separate ophthalmopathy from hyperthyroidism, a discovery set of 95 to 100 patients was enrolled, consisting of approximately 44 with ophthalmopathy and under 65 with stable hyperthyroidism. The independent validation cohort included under 20 hyperthyroidism patients plus 17 patients who later progressed from hyperthyroidism to ophthalmopathy. In 6 or 7 hyperthyroidism patients, T-cell repertoires of thyroid tissue and blood were compared. Once sampling was done, hyperthyroidism patients were given methimazole at a starting dose of 30 mg daily, while ophthalmopathy patients were given high-dose intravenous methylprednisolone. For training and testing, the 95 to 100 patients in the discovery cohort were randomly divided in a 7:3 ratio.

Findings and caveats that apply to the study as a whole: Most of the expanded thyroid clonotypes with a frequency above 0.001 were also detected in blood, and it was suggested that the thyroid immune response may be reflected by blood repertoires. Ophthalmopathy was separated from stable hyperthyroidism by the 13-signature model with 85% to 90% sensitivity and about 81% specificity in cross-validation and with 80%/75% in the test set. In validation, the model predicted ophthalmopathy progression with about 70% sensitivity and approximately 72% specificity; some 13 predicted patients were CT-confirmed with GO in a median of roughly 6.8 months. Sample size was not statistically predetermined, and group allocation was not concealed from the investigators.

The sequence was collected from a woman under 30 with stable Graves' hyperthyroidism. Some clones in this sample may be carry-over from other donors' samples. Donor details come from another sample of the same person, matched by shared clones. The rearrangement joined TRBV20-1 to TRBJ2-7; TRBD1 aligns with 8 central bases. Sequenced sample: peripheral blood. CDR3 region: CSVTERDRPYEQYF. The sequence in DNA is TGCAGTGTTACCGAGAGGGACAGGCCCTACGAGCAGTACTTC.